This note documents a single T cell receptor beta chain sequence. The data were produced by immunoSEQ multiplex PCR, yet TCRdb's version contains in-frame clones alone and is incomplete. Of about 5,500 clones detected, around 78% appear once; the ten largest clones hold under 4.5%. These data come from a study of immune evolution from preneoplasia to lung adenocarcinoma. CDR3 length equals 19 residues. The germline V gene encodes CDR1 MGHRA and CDR2 YSYEKL. V dropped 3 bases and J dropped 4; count of bases not matched to a gene: 20. The TCR sequence derives from a person aged 65 to 85 with lung adenocarcinoma. Input material: FFPE adjacent normal lung tissue. J is TRBJ1-1 and V is TRBV4-1; 7 nucleotides align to TRBD1. As DNA, the CDR3 is TGCGCCAGCAGCCAGGGCGGAAACCCATCGACAGGGTGGGGCACTGAAGCTTTCTTT. Translated: CASSQGGNPSTGWGTEAFF.